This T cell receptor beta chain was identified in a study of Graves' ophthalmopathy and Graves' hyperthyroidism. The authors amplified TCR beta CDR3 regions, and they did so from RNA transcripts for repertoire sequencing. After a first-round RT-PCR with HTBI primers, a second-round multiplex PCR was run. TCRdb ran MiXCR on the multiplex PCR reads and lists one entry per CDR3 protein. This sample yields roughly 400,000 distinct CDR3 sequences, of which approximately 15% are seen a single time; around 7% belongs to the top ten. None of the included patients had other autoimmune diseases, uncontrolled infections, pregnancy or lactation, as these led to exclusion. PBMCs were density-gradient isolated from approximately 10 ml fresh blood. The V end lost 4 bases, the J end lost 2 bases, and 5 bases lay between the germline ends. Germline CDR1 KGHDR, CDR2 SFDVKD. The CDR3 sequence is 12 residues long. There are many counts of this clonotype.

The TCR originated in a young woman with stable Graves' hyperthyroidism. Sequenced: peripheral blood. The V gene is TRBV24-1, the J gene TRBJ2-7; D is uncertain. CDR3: CATSDQTYEQYF. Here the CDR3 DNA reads TGTGCCACCAGTGACCAGACCTACGAGCAGTACTTC.